The clone carrying this TCR beta chain has a handful of counts. Its cognate antigen is unknown. PCR was performed using 60 Vbeta and 13 Jbeta primers. Repertoires were generated with immunoSEQ multiplex PCR, while TCRdb's copy carries only in-frame clones and drops some. The repertoire has more than 140,000 clones, around 65% of them found once; the top ten carry about 3%. This sample is drawn from a study of cytomegalovirus exposure and HLA in healthy donors. Study conclusions and caveats: Reports indicate that TCR beta sequences accurately predicted the HLA-A and HLA-B alleles of most subjects. Highest at DRB1 and lowest at HLA-C, TCR association rates differed among HLA loci in a later analysis.

This CDR3 region has 15 residues. Looked up from germline, CDR1 is MNHNY and CDR2 is SVGAGI (reference sequence). V lost 0 bases and J lost 5, with 11 bases in between. The chain joins TRBV6-6 to TRBJ2-1; D is possibly TRBD2 (6 bases). The TCR comes from a woman aged 25 to 39 in good health and CMV-seropositive. The source material was PBMCs. CDR3 coding DNA: TGTGCCAGCAGTTACTCAGGGACTTCGAACAATGAGCAGTTCTTC. Protein product: CASSYSGTSNNEQFF.